The 2 T cell receptor beta chains listed next were all sequenced from one sample in a study of beta chain features in type 1 diabetes. cDNA synthesis used the whole RNA isolate, giving expressed TCRB sequences. Some clones are missing from TCRdb's copy, which holds only in-frame ones; the method was immunoSEQ multiplex PCR. This table has 900,000 or so clones, roughly a sixth appearing once. Sequencing used naive CD4+ T cells from blood. The source is a woman under 30 in good health.

The chain couples TRBV4-3 to TRBJ2-1, with 11 positions matching TRBD2. Germline-derived CDR1 and CDR2 are LGHNA and YSLEER. With V trimmed by 2 bases and J by 6 bases, 15 bases remained unmatched. The CDR3 length is 19 residues. The CDR3 here is CASSQTWGVAGGLSNEQFF. The CDR3 DNA reads as TGCGCCAGCAGCCAAACCTGGGGGGTAGCGGGAGGGCTTAGCAATGAGCAGTTCTTC.

This clone occurred a few times. CDR3 in DNA: TGCAGCGTCCGATCCGGGACTAGCGGAACCTACGAGCAGTACTTC. Residues: CSVRSGTSGTYEQYF. The chain uses TRBV29-1 and TRBJ2-7; 11 bases map to TRBD2. J was trimmed by 2 bases and V by 6 bases; bases with no gene match: 9. The CDR3 is 15 amino acids. The germline V gene has CDR1 SQVTM and CDR2 ANQGSEA.